The rows below give T cell receptor beta chains drawn from one sample of a study of blood T cell repertoires in COVID-19. Libraries were prepared by immunoSEQ multiplex PCR; TCRdb keeps only in-frame clonotypes and omits some of them. The sample consists of about 190,000 clones, approximately 86% of them appearing once. The sample was PBMCs or T cells enriched from blood (not recorded which). The receptors originated from a woman in her 40s in a cohort exposed to, infected with or recovered from COVID-19 (not recorded which). Each CDR3 is given without its conserved first and last residue. Fields, in order: D gene, V gene, J gene, CDR3 protein. The D gene is left open where the match is weak.

TRBD1	TRBV29-1	TRBJ2-1	SVAGGAGNEQF
TRBD1	TRBV7-6	TRBJ2-1	ASSTSGTGGGYNEQF
.	TRBV12-3/TRBV12-4	TRBJ1-3	AGGRGSGNTIY
TRBD2	TRBV18	TRBJ2-1	ASSHGLAGASYNEQF
TRBD1	TRBV11-2	TRBJ1-5	ASSFGQGANQPQH
.	TRBV12-5	TRBJ2-1	ASGTGTRGDNEQF
.	TRBV15	TRBJ2-4	ATSRDRQTWAKNIQY
.	TRBV24-1	TRBJ2-4	ATSDPSIRGIQY
TRBD1	TRBV24-1	TRBJ1-1	ATRGPGQTNTEAF
TRBD1	TRBV9	TRBJ1-1	ASSSQGGGTEAF
TRBD2	TRBV7-2	TRBJ2-1	ASSLTSGSNEQF
.	TRBV6-1	TRBJ1-2	ASSETGRGEVGYT
TRBD1	TRBV14	TRBJ1-1	ASSPGQGESWGEAF
TRBD1	TRBV10-2	TRBJ1-2	ASSEAGGYGYT
TRBD1	TRBV28	TRBJ1-6	ASTIDRGRSPLH
TRBD2	TRBV6-5	TRBJ2-1	ASSRLAGESNEQF
.	TRBV5-4	TRBJ1-2	ASSLDSNYGYT
.	TRBV6-5	TRBJ1-2	ASSRTVNYGYT
TRBD1	TRBV27	TRBJ2-7	ASSLFLGQGYEQY
TRBD1	TRBV7-9	TRBJ1-1	ASSLARDRGENTEAF
.	TRBV7-8	TRBJ1-1	ASSQSLTGNTEAF
.	TRBV7-8	TRBJ1-2	ASSLGPAGPHGYT
.	TRBV9	TRBJ1-6	ASSVGPGADSPLH
TRBD1	TRBV11-2	TRBJ1-3	ASSLMHPLDRVPGNTIY
TRBD1	TRBV11-2	TRBJ1-1	ASSSWTGKDTEAF
.	TRBV7-8	TRBJ1-5	ASSLEVLRGNGNQPQH
.	TRBV10-3	TRBJ1-4	AISEGGEKLF
.	TRBV9	TRBJ2-5	ASSVGLRLETQY
TRBD1	TRBV11-2	TRBJ2-7	ASSSGQPYEQY